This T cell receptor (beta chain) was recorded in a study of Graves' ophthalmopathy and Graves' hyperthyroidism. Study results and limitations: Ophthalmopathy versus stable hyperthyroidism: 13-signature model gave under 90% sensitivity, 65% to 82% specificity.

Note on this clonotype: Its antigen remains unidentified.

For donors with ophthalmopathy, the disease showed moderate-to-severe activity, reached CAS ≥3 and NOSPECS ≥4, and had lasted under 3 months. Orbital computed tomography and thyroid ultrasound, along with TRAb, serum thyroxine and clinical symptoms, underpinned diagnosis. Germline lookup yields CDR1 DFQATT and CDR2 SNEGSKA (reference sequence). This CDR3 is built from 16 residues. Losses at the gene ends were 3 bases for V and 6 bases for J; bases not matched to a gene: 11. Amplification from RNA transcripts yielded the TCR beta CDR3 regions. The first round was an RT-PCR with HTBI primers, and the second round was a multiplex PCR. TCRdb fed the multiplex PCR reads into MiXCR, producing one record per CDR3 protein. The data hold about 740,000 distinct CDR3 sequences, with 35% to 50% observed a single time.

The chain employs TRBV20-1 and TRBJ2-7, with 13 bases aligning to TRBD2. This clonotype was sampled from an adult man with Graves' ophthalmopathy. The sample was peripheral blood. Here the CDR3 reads CSARAAGGLAGLEQYF. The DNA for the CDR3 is TGCAGTGCTAGGGCGGCAGGGGGACTAGCGGGACTCGAGCAGTACTTC.